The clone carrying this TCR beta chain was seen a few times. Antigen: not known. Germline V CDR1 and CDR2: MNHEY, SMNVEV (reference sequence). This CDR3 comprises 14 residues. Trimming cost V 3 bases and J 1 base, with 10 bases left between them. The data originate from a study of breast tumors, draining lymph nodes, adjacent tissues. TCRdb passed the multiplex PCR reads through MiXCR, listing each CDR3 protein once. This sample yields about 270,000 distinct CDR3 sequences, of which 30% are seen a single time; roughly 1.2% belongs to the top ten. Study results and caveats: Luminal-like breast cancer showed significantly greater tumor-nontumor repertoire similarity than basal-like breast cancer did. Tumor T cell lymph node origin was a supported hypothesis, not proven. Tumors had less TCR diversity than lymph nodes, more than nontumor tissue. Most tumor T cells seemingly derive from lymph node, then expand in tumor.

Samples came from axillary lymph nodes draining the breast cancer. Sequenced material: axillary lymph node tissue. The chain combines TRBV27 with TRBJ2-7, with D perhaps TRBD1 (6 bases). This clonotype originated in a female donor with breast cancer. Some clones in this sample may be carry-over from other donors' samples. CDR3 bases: TGTGCCAGCAGTTTCCTGGACAGTTCCTACGAGCAGTACTTC. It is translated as CASSFLDSSYEQYF.